This T cell receptor beta chain stems from a study of OX40 agonist ivuxolimab in advanced cancers. For the study at large: Clinicians treated patients with ivuxolimab, an agonistic anti-OX40 (CD134) antibody. Dosing consisted of intravenous ivuxolimab at 0.01 to 10 mg/kg every 2 weeks. In three patients, partial responses were observed, one with hepatocellular carcinoma and two with cutaneous melanoma.

CDR3 length equals 14 residues. Germline V gene sequence: CDR1 SGHRS, CDR2 YFSETQ. After removal of 5 bases from V and 8 bases from J, the junction contained 6 bases not matched to a gene. Turning to this clone: Its specificity is unknown.

Findings of the study overall: Both CD4+ and CD8+ T cell populations in blood had undergone clonal expansion by week 6 at 0.1 to 3.0 mg/kg.

The repertoire was sequenced with immunoSEQ multiplex PCR; TCRdb's copy has only in-frame clones and lacks some. The sample gives around 92,000 clones, around 84% of which show up once; under 3.5% is in the top ten. This sample comprised CD4+ or CD8+ T cells sorted from blood, obtained in a trial of the OX40 agonist ivuxolimab. The chain uses TRBV5-1 and TRBJ2-1; TRBD2 agrees at 11 bases. The source of this sequence is an adult with an advanced solid tumor such as melanoma, head and neck, liver or kidney cancer. The CDR3 is CASRPTSGGDEQFF. The CDR3 nucleotides are TGCGCCAGCAGGCCCACTAGCGGGGGAGATGAGCAGTTCTTC.